This TCR beta chain originates from a study of blood T cells in healthy people across ages. No fewer than 7 million PBMCs went into each sample. The use of a sample-barcoded 5' primer and a J-beta primer mix characterized a second PCR of about 6 to 12 cycles. Individual samples furnished no less than 2.5 million CDR3-containing paired-end reads apiece. TCRdb itself ran the 5' RACE reads through MiXCR, one entry per CDR3 protein. The data contain hundreds of thousands of distinct CDR3 sequences, more than 20% of them singletons. This CDR3 has 16 amino acids. V was clipped by 5 bases and J by 0 bases, with 16 bases between them. Per germline, CDR1 SGHTA and CDR2 FQGNSA. Another study also made use of these data, one on T cells of mothers and their children. That paper states: Nobody spotted any persistent microchimeric T cell clones.

The sample was blood. V and J are TRBV7-2 and TRBJ1-1; the D is unclear. This clonotype was sampled from a boy aged 5 to 17 in good health. The CDR3 DNA follows: TGTGCCAGCAGCGCGTACCTTGGGCAGCTGAACACTGAAGCTTTCTTT. This gives the protein CASSAYLGQLNTEAFF.